The source of this T cell receptor (beta chain) is a study of T cells in Graves' hyperthyroidism and ophthalmopathy. RNA transcripts provided the source from which TCR beta CDR3 regions were amplified. A set of HTBI primers served as the primers for a first-round RT-PCR of the TCR CDR3. Each CDR3 protein is one row after TCRdb ran MiXCR on the multiplex PCR reads. The sample lists hundreds of thousands of distinct CDR3 sequences; approximately 14% were seen once. Germline assignment: CDR1 MDHEN and CDR2 SYDVKM. This CDR3 has 16 amino acids. The germline V and J ends were trimmed by 6 bases and 5 bases, with 22 bases remaining between them. This clonotype has a count of ten or more.

The sequence came from a woman aged 40-49 years with Graves' ophthalmopathy. The chain recombines TRBV28 with TRBJ2-5; D is possibly TRBD2 (7 bases). Sequencing was carried out using blood. CDR3: CASRPNRAGAWETQYF. In DNA, the CDR3 is TGTGCCAGCAGGCCTAATCGGGCGGGGGCCTGGGAGACCCAGTACTTC.